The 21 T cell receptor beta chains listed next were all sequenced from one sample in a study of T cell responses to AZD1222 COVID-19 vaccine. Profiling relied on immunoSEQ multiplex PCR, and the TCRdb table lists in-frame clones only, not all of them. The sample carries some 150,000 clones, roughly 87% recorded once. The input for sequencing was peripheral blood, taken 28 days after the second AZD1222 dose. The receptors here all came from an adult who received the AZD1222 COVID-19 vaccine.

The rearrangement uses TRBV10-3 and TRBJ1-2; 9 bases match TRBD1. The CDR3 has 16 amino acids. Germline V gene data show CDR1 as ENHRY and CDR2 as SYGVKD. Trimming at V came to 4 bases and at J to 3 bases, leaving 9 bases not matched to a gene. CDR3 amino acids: CAISVGTGSADYGYTF. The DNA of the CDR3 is TGTGCCATCAGTGTGGGGACAGGGAGTGCGGACTATGGCTACACCTTC.

The CDR3 loop is CASSLGQGPQETQYF. CDR3 nucleotides: TGCGCCAGCAGCTTGGGACAGGGACCCCAAGAGACCCAGTACTTC. This chain uses TRBV5-1 with TRBJ2-5, with TRBD1 matching over 7 bases. The trim removed 0 bases at V and 1 base at J, leaving 3 bases unmatched. Germline CDR1 is SGHRS and CDR2 is YFSETQ. This CDR3 region has 15 residues.

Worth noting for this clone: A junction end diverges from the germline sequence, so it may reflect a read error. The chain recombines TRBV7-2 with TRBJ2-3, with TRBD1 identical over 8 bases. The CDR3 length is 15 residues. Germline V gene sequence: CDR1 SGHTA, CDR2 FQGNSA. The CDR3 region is CAGSFNRGSLGTQYF. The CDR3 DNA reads TGTGCCGGCAGCTTTAACAGGGGGTCTTTGGGTACGCAGTATTTT.

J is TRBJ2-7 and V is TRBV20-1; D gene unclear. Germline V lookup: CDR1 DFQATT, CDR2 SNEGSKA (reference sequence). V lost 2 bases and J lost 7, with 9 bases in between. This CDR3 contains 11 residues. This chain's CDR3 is CSARRSEEQYF. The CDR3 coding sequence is TGCAGTGCTAGAAGGTCAGAAGAGCAGTACTTC.

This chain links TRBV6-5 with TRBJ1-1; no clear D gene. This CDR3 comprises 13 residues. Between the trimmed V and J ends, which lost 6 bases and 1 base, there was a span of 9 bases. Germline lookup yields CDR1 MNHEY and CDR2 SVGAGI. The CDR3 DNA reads TGTGCCAGCAGGTTCGGACGGAACACTGAAGCTTTCTTT. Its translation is CASRFGRNTEAFF.

This CDR3 reads CASSLGQGSEKLFF. The CDR3 DNA reads TGCGCCAGCAGCCTTGGACAGGGAAGTGAAAAACTGTTTTTT. V usage is TRBV5-1 and J usage is TRBJ1-4; 8 positions agree with TRBD1. Germline V gene data show CDR1 as SGHRS and CDR2 as YFSETQ. There are 14 residues in the CDR3. With 4 bases clipped from V and 7 bases from J, the junction kept 6 bases outside the gene matches.

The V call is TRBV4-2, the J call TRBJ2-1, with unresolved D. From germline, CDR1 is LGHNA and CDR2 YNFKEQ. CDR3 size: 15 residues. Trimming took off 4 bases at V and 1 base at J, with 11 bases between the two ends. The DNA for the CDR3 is TGTGCCAGCAGCCTCCCGGAAGCGTCCTACAATGAGCAGTTCTTC. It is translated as CASSLPEASYNEQFF.

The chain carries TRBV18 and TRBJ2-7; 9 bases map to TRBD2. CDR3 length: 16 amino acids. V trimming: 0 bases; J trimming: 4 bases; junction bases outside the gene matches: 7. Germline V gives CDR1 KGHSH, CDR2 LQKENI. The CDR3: CASSPPALAGRYEQYF. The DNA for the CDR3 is TGTGCCAGCTCACCACCGGCTCTAGCGGGACGATACGAGCAGTACTTC.

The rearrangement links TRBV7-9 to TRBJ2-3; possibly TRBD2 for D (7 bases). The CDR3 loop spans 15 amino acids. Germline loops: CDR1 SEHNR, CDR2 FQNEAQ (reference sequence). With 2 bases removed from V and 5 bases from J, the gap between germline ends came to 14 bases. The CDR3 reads CASSLLQGGGDTQYF. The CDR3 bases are TGTGCCAGCAGCTTACTACAGGGAGGGGGAGATACGCAGTATTTT.

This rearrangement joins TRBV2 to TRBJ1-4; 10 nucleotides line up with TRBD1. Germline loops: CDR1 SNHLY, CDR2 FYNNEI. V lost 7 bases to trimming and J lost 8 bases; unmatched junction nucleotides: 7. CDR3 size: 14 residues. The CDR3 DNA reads TGTGCCAGCACCAGACAGGGGGCAGGAGAAAAACTGTTTTTT. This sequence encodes CASTRQGAGEKLFF.

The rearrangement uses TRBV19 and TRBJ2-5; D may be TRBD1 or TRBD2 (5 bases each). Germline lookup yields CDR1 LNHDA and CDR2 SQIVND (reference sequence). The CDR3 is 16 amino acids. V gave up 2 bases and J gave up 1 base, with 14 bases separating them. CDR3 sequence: CASSIRGTRFQETQYF. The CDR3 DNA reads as TGTGCCAGTAGTATACGTGGGACCCGCTTCCAAGAGACCCAGTACTTC. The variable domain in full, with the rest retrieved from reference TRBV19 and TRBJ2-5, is DGGITQSPKYLFRKEGQNVTLSCEQNLNHDAMYWYRQDPGQGLRLIYYSQIVNDFQKGDIAEGYSVSREKKESFPLTVTSAQKNPTAFYLCASSIRGTRFQETQYFGPGTRLLVL.

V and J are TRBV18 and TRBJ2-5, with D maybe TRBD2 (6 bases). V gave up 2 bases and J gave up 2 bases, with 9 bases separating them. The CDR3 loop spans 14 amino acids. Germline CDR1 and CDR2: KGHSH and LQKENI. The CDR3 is CASSPAGTQETQYF. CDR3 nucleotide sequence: TGTGCCAGCTCACCAGCCGGGACTCAAGAGACCCAGTACTTC.

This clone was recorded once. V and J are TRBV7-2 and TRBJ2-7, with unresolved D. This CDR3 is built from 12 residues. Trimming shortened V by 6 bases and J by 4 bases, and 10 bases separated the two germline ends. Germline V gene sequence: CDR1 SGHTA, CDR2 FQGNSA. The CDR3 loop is CASSLDLYEQYF. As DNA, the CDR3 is TGTGCCAGCAGTCTTGACTTGTACGAGCAGTACTTC.

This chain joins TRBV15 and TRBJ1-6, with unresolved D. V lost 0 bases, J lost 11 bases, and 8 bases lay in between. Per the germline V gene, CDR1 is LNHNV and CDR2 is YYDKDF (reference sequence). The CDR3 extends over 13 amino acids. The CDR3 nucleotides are TGTGCCACCAGCAGAGATGAAATGGCACCCCTCCACTTT. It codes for CATSRDEMAPLHF.

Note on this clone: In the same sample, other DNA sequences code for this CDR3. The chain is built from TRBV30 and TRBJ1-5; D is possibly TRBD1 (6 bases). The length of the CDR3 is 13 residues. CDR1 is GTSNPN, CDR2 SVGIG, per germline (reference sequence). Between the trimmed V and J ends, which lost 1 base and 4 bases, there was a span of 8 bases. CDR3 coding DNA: TGTGCCTGGAGTGGCCAGGGGAATCAGCCCCAGCATTTT. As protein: CAWSGQGNQPQHF.

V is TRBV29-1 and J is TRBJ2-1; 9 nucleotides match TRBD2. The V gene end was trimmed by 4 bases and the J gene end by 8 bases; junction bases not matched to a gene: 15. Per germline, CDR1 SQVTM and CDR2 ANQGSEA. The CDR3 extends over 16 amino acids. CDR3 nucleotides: TGCAGCGTTGGGGCGGCTAGCGGGAAGGGCCCCCATGAGCAGTTCTTC. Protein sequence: CSVGAASGKGPHEQFF.

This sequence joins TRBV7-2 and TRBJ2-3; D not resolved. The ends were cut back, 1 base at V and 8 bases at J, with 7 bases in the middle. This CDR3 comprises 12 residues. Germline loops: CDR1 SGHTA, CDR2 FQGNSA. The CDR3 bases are TGTGCCAGCAGCTTAGACGAAGGTACGCAGTATTTT. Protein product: CASSLDEGTQYF. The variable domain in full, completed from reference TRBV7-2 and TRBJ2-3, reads GAGVSQSPSNKVTEKGKDVELRCDPISGHTALYWYRQSLGQGLEFLIYFQGNSAPDKSGLPSDRFSAERTGGSVSTLTIQRTQQEDSAVYLCASSLDEGTQYFGPGTRLTVL.

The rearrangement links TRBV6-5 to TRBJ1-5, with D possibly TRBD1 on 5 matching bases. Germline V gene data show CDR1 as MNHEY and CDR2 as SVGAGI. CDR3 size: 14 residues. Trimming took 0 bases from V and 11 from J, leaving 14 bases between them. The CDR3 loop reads CASSYSGPLGAQHF. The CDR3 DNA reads TGTGCCAGCAGTTACTCGGGACCCCTCGGGGCCCAGCATTTT.

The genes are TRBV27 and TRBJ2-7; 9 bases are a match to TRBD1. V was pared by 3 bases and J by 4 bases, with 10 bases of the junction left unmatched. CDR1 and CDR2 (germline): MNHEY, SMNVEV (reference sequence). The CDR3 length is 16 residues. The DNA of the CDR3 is TGTGCCAGCAGTTTTATCGGGGACAGGGCAATTTACGAGCAGTACTTC. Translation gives CASSFIGDRAIYEQYF.

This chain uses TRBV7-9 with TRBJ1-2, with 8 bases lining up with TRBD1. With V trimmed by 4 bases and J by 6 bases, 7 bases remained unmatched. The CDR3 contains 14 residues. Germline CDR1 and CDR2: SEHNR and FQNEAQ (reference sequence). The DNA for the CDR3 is TGTGCCAGCAGCTCGTCAGGGGGCCGCCATGGCTACACCTTC. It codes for CASSSSGGRHGYTF.

CDR3 sequence: CASSYFRATDTQYF. The CDR3 DNA reads TGTGCCAGCAGTTACTTCAGAGCCACAGATACGCAGTATTTT. The chain couples TRBV6-5 to TRBJ2-3; D is uncertain. CDR1 and CDR2 (germline): MNHEY, SVGAGI. Trimming removed 1 base at V and 2 bases at J, with 7 bases between. The CDR3 covers 14 residues.